This T cell receptor (beta chain) emerged from a study of shared clonotypes between healthy human individuals. This clone was observed many times. TCRdb's table, derived via immunoSEQ multiplex PCR, lists solely in-frame clones and lacks some. The sample yields around 350,000 clones, more than 60% seen once. Between the trimmed V and J ends, which lost 2 bases and 0 bases, there was a span of 10 bases. The CDR3 runs to 16 residues. The germline CDR1 and CDR2 sequences are MGHDK and SYGVNS. The sequence derives from a man aged 30 to 45 in good health. The material sequenced was memory CD4+ T cells sorted from blood. The subset here: CD45RA-negative fraction. The chain links TRBV25-1 to TRBJ2-2; D may be TRBD1 or TRBD2 (5 bases each). The chain's CDR3 is CASSEGGFANTGELFF. The CDR3 nucleotides are TGTGCCAGCAGTGAAGGGGGATTCGCGAACACCGGGGAGCTGTTTTTT.